This T cell receptor beta chain emerged from a study of blood T cell repertoires in COVID-19. About the research overall: The United States, Italy and Spain were the sources of the acute and convalescent COVID-19 samples. In each case, the material was cDNA or gDNA derived from T cells, B-cell-depleted T cells, or PBMCs.

Authors' data handling: Reference gene primer amplification yielded estimated nucleated cell counts. Repertoires were generated with immunoSEQ multiplex PCR, while TCRdb's copy carries only in-frame clones and drops some. That table gives V, J and clone size, and the DNA gave D and trimming. The table records about 400,000 clones, roughly 90% of them present only once. Per the germline V gene, CDR1 is LNHDA and CDR2 is SQIVND (reference sequence). The CDR3 covers 14 residues. V lost 10 bases to trimming and J lost 0 bases; unmatched junction nucleotides: 6. The clonotype originates from a woman in her 30s with active or convalescent COVID-19. Sequencing was performed on peripheral blood. The chain couples TRBV19 to TRBJ2-4; 7 nucleotides match TRBD2. The CDR3 nucleotides are TGTGCCAAGGGGAGGGGTCAAGCCAAAAACATTCAGTACTTC. It is translated as CAKGRGQAKNIQYF. Filled out from reference TRBV19 and TRBJ2-4, the complete variable domain reads DGGITQSPKYLFRKEGQNVTLSCEQNLNHDAMYWYRQDPGQGLRLIYYSQIVNDFQKGDIAEGYSVSREKKESFPLTVTSAQKNPTAFYLCAKGRGQAKNIQYFGAGTRLSVL.